The 12 T cell receptor beta chains given below trace back to one sample, sequenced in a study of PD-1 blockade in classical Hodgkin lymphoma. The protocol was immunoSEQ multiplex PCR, while the TCRdb copy is restricted to in-frame clones and leaves out a portion. The repertoire has about 17,000 clones, approximately 80% of them found once; the top ten carry about 2%. Time point meaning: cycle 4 day 1 (C4D1), after less than 7 weeks of nivolumab. Each patient's relapse followed autologous stem cell transplantation, and brentuximab vedotin exposure varied. Magnetic negative selection purified CD4+ T cells from thawed PBMCs. The material was CD4+ T cells from blood, obtained before the fourth cycle of nivolumab. These receptors were taken from a human donor with classical Hodgkin lymphoma.

This chain uses TRBV19 with TRBJ2-2; possible D gene TRBD1, 5 bases. V lost 4 bases and J 5 bases, leaving 8 bases between the germline ends. CDR1 LNHDA and CDR2 SQIVND come from the germline V gene (reference sequence). The CDR3 runs 13 residues. The CDR3 region is CASSRGSTGELFF. Written as DNA, the CDR3 is TGTGCCAGTAGTAGGGGCAGTACCGGGGAGCTGTTTTTT.

CDR3 sequence: CASRGTGADTQYF. CDR3 DNA: TGTGCCAGCAGAGGGACAGGGGCAGATACGCAGTATTTT. V is TRBV27 and J is TRBJ2-3; TRBD1 matches at 10 bases. V shed 6 bases and J 4 bases; nucleotides not matched to a gene: 1. The CDR3 contains 13 residues. The germline V gene encodes CDR1 MNHEY and CDR2 SMNVEV (reference sequence).

This clone has only one observation. The chain employs TRBV7-9 and TRBJ2-1; D remains ambiguous. Germline CDR1 is SEHNR and CDR2 is FQNEAQ (reference sequence). Trimming cost V 3 bases and J 10 bases, with 7 bases left between them. CDR3 length equals 11 residues. The CDR3 DNA is TGTGCCAGCAGCTTTGGAGTGGAGCAGTTCTTC. Its protein product is CASSFGVEQFF. Full variable domain (outside the CDR3, taken from reference TRBV7-9 and TRBJ2-1): DTGVSQNPRHKITKRGQNVTFRCDPISEHNRLYWYRQTLGQGPEFLTYFQNEAQLEKSRLLSDRFSAERPKGSFSTLEIQRTEQGDSAMYLCASSFGVEQFFGPGTRLTVL.

The chain links TRBV5-1 to TRBJ2-3; D remains ambiguous. CDR3 size: 11 residues. Trimming took 5 bases from V and 3 from J, leaving 4 bases between them. Germline values: CDR1 SGHRS, CDR2 YFSETQ. CDR3 amino acids: CASRQTDTQYF. CDR3 sequence (DNA): TGCGCCAGCAGGCAAACAGATACGCAGTATTTT.

This clone was recorded once. This chain connects TRBV5-4 to TRBJ2-1; TRBD2 agrees at 13 bases. The trim removed 4 bases at V and 10 bases at J, leaving 8 bases unmatched. This CDR3 has 15 residues. The germline V gene encodes CDR1 SGHNT and CDR2 YYREEE (reference sequence). CDR3 region: CASSGGLAGASEQFF. The CDR3 bases are TGTGCCAGCAGCGGAGGACTAGCGGGAGCGAGCGAGCAGTTCTTC.

This clone was seen only a few times. The CDR3 nucleotides read TGTGCCAGCAGCGACCGGACAGGGCGGTCCGGGGAGCTGTTTTTT. Protein product: CASSDRTGRSGELFF. The V and J genes are TRBV9 and TRBJ2-2, with 8 nucleotides matching TRBD1. CDR3 length: 15 residues. The V segment lost 3 bases and the J segment 6 bases; nucleotides outside the gene matches: 7. CDR1 and CDR2 (germline): SGDLS, YYNGEE. Using reference TRBV9 and TRBJ2-2 for the parts outside the CDR3, the full variable domain is DSGVTQTPKHLITATGQRVTLRCSPRSGDLSVYWYQQSLDQGLQFLIQYYNGEERAKGNILERFSAQQFPDLHSELNLSSLELGDSALYFCASSDRTGRSGELFFGEGSRLTVL.

The chain carries TRBV10-3 and TRBJ2-7; D is unclear. The CDR3 totals 11 residues. V shed 10 bases and J shed 2 bases, with 9 bases lying between them. The germline gives CDR1 ENHRY, CDR2 SYGVKD. The CDR3 DNA is TGTGCCACCGGAAGGGCCTACGAGCAGTACTTC. This codes for CATGRAYEQYF.

The V and J genes are TRBV20-1 and TRBJ2-7, with 8 nucleotides matching TRBD2. The germline gives CDR1 DFQATT, CDR2 SNEGSKA (reference sequence). The CDR3 spans 11 residues. V shed 3 bases, J shed 6 bases, and the junction held 1 base outside the gene matches. The CDR3 DNA follows: TGCAGTGCTAGCGGGAGGGCCGAGCAGTACTTC. Its translation is CSASGRAEQYF.

The gene calls are TRBV18 and TRBJ1-1; D possibly corresponds to TRBD1 (5 bases). Germline CDR1 and CDR2: KGHSH and LQKENI. Trimming cost V 6 bases and J 3 bases, with 14 bases left between them. The CDR3 spans 14 residues. The CDR3 spells CASSNHQGYTEAFF. The CDR3 bases are TGTGCCAGCTCCAACCACCAGGGCTACACTGAAGCTTTCTTT. The full variable domain, completed using reference TRBV18 and TRBJ1-1, is NAGVMQNPRHLVRRRGQEARLRCSPMKGHSHVYWYRQLPEEGLKFMVYLQKENIIDESGMPKERFSAEFPKEGPSILRIQQVVRGDSAAYFCASSNHQGYTEAFFGQGTRLTVV.

The chain employs TRBV19 and TRBJ2-6; D not resolved. This CDR3 comprises 14 residues. V lost 7 bases, J lost 0 bases, and 7 bases lay in between. Germline V gene sequence: CDR1 LNHDA, CDR2 SQIVND (reference sequence). The chain's CDR3 is CASISRSGANVLTF. The CDR3 bases are TGTGCCAGTATTTCCCGCTCTGGGGCCAACGTCCTGACTTTC.

This clone is termed medium-sized. The chain couples TRBV7-8 to TRBJ2-1; no firm D call. Germline CDR1 is SGHVS and CDR2 is FQNEAQ. CDR3 length equals 13 residues. V was pared by 5 bases and J by 8 bases, with 13 bases between. This CDR3 reads CASSPSNYDEQFF. CDR3 DNA sequence: TGTGCCAGCAGCCCATCCAACTATGATGAGCAGTTCTTC. Complete variable domain (other parts from reference TRBV7-8 and TRBJ2-1): GAGVSQSPRYKVAKRGQDVALRCDPISGHVSLFWYQQALGQGPEFLTYFQNEAQLDKSGLPSDRFFAERPEGSVSTLKIQRTQQEDSAVYLCASSPSNYDEQFFGPGTRLTVL.

The V call is TRBV27, the J call TRBJ1-2, with 8 bases lining up with TRBD1. The CDR3 spans 16 residues. Germline assignment: CDR1 MNHEY and CDR2 SMNVEV (reference sequence). J was trimmed by 7 bases and V by 6 bases; bases with no gene match: 16. The CDR3, as DNA: TGTGCCAGCAGGCTGAATGGACAGGGAGGGTCAGGTGGCTACACCTTC. Encoded protein: CASRLNGQGGSGGYTF.